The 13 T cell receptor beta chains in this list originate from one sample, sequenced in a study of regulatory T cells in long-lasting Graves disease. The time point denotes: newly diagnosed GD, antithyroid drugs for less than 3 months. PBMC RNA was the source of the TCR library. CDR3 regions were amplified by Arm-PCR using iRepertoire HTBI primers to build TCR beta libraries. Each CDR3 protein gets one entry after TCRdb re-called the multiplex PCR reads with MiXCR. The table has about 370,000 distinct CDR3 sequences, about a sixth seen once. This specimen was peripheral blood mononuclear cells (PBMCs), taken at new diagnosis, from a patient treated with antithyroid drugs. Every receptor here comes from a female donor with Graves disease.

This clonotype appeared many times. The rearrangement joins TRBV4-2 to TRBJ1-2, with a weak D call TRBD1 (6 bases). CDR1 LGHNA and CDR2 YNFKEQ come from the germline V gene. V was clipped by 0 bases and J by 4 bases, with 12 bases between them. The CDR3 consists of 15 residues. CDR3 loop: CASSQDIRTAYGYTF. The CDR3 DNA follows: TGTGCCAGCAGCCAAGATATCAGGACAGCCTATGGCTACACCTTC.

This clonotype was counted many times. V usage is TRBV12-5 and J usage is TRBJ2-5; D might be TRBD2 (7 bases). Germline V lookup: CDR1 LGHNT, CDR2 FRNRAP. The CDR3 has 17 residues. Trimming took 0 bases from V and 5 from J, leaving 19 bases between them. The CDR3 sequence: CASGLVVGGQSGETQYF. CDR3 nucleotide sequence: TGTGCTAGTGGTTTGGTAGTCGGGGGGCAGAGCGGCGAGACCCAGTACTTC.

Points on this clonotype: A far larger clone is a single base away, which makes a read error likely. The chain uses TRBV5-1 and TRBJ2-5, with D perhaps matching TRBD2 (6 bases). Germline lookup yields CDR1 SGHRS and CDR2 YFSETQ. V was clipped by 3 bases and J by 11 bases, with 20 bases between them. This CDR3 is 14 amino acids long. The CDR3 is CASSWFGRDNEQYF. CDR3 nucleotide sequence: TGCGCCAGCAGCTGGTTCGGGAGAGACAATGAGCAGTACTTC.

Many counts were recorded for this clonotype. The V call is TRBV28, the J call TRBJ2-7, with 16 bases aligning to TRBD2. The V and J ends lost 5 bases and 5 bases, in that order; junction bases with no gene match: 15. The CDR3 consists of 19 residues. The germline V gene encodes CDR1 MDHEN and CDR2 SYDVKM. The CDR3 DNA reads TGTGCCAGCAGTGGGGTAAAAACGGGACTAGCGGGAGGGCCCCACGAGCAGTACTTC. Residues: CASSGVKTGLAGGPHEQYF.

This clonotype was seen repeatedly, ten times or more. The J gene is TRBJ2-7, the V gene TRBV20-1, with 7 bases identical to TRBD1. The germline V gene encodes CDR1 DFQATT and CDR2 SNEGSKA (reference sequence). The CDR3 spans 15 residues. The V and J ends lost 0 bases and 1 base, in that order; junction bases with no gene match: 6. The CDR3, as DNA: TGCAGTGCTAGAGATCCGGCAGGGGGATCCTACGAGCAGTACTTC. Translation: CSARDPAGGSYEQYF.

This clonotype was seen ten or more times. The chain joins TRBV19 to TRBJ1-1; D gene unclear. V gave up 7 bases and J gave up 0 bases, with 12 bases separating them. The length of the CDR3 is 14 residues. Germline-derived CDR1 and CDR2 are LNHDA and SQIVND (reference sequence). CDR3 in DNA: TGTGCCAGTACAAATTCCGGGGTGAACACTGAAGCTTTCTTT. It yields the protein CASTNSGVNTEAFF. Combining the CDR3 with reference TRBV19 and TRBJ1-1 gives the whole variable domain DGGITQSPKYLFRKEGQNVTLSCEQNLNHDAMYWYRQDPGQGLRLIYYSQIVNDFQKGDIAEGYSVSREKKESFPLTVTSAQKNPTAFYLCASTNSGVNTEAFFGQGTRLTVV.

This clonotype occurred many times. The CDR3 loop reads CASSPGGGHTEAFF. For the CDR3, the DNA is TGCGCCAGCAGCCCAGGGGGAGGGCACACTGAAGCTTTCTTT. This chain uses TRBV5-1 with TRBJ1-1; 7 positions agree with TRBD1. Germline V lookup: CDR1 SGHRS, CDR2 YFSETQ. The junction had 6 bases not matched to a gene; V was cut back by 4 bases and J by 3 bases. The CDR3 covers 14 residues. The variable domain in full, with the rest retrieved from reference TRBV5-1 and TRBJ1-1, is KAGVTQTPRYLIKTRGQQVTLSCSPISGHRSVSWYQQTPGQGLQFLFEYFSETQRNKGNFPGRFSGRQFSNSRSEMNVSTLELGDSALYLCASSPGGGHTEAFFGQGTRLTVV.

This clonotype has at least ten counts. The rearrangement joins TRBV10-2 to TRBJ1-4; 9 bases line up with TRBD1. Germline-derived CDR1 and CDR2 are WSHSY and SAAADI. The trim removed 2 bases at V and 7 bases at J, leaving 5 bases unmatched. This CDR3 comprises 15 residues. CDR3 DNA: TGCGCCAGCAGTGAGGTCGGGACAGGGATTGAAAAACTGTTTTTT. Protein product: CASSEVGTGIEKLFF.

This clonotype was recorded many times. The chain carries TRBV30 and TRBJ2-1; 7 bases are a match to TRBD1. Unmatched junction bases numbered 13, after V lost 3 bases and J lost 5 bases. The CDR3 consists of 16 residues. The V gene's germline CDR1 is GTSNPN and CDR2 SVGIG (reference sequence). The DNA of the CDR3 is TGTGCCTGGAGCCCAGGGGACAGTCGGTCCCACAATGAGCAGTTCTTC. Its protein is CAWSPGDSRSHNEQFF.

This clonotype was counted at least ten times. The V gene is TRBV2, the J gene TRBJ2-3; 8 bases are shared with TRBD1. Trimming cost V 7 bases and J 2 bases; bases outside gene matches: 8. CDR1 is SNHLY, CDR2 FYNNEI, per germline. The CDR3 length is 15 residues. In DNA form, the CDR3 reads TGTGCCAGCACCGGACAGGGTTCCCCCACAGATACGCAGTATTTT. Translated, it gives CASTGQGSPTDTQYF. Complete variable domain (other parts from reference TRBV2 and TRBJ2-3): EPEVTQTPSHQVTQMGQEVILRCVPISNHLYFYWYRQILGQKVEFLVSFYNNEISEKSEIFDDQFSVERPDGSNFTLKIRSTKLEDSAMYFCASTGQGSPTDTQYFGPGTRLTVL.

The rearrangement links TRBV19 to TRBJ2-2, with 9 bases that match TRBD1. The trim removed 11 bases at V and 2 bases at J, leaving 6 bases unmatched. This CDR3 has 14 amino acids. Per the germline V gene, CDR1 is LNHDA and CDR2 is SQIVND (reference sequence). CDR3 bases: TGTGCCTGCCGGGACAGGGCCAACACCGGGGAGCTGTTTTTT. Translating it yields CACRDRANTGELFF.

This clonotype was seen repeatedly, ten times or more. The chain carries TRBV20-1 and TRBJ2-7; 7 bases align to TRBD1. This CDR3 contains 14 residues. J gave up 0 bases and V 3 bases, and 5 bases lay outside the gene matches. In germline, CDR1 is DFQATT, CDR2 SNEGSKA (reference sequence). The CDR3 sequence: CSARAQGSSYEQYF. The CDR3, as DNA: TGCAGTGCTAGGGCACAGGGGAGCTCCTACGAGCAGTACTTC.

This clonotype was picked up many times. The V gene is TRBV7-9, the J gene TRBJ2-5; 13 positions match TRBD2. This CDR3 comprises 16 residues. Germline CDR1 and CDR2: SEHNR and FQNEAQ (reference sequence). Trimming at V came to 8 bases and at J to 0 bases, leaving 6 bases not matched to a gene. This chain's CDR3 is CASCHTSGRDQETQYF. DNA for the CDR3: TGTGCCAGCTGCCATACTAGCGGGAGGGACCAAGAGACCCAGTACTTC.